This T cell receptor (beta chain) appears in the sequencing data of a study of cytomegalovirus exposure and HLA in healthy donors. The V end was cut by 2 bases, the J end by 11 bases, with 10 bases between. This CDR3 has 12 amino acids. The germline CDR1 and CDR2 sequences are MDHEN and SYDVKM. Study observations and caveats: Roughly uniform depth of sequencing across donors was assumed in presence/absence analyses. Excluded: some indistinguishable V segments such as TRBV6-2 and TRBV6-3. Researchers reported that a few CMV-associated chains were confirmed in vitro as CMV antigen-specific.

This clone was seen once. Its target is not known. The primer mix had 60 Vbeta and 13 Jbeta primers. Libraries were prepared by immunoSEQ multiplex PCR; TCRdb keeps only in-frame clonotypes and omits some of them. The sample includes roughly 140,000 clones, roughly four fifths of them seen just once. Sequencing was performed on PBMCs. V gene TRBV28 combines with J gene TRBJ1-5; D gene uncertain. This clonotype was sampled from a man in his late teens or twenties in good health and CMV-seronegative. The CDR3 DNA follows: TGTGCCAGCAGTTTAGGTACCCCGGCCCAGCATTTT. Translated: CASSLGTPAQHF.